This record concerns one T cell receptor (beta chain) sequence. V dropped 0 bases and J dropped 1 base, with 12 bases sitting between them. The CDR3 length is 15 residues. CDR1 is GTSNPN and CDR2 is SVGIG in the germline V gene (reference sequence). These data are taken from a study of control samples from healthy donors and cancer patients. Here immunoSEQ multiplex PCR was the method, and the copy in TCRdb shows in-frame clones only, minus some. The table records 120,000 to 150,000 clones, 75% to 95% of them present only once. This receptor was taken from a man aged 25 to 45 in good health. Input material: blood. The chain carries TRBV30 and TRBJ1-1; D ambiguous. The CDR3 region is CAWSVRGPKNTEAFF. The CDR3 bases are TGTGCCTGGAGTGTACGAGGACCCAAGAACACTGAAGCTTTCTTT.